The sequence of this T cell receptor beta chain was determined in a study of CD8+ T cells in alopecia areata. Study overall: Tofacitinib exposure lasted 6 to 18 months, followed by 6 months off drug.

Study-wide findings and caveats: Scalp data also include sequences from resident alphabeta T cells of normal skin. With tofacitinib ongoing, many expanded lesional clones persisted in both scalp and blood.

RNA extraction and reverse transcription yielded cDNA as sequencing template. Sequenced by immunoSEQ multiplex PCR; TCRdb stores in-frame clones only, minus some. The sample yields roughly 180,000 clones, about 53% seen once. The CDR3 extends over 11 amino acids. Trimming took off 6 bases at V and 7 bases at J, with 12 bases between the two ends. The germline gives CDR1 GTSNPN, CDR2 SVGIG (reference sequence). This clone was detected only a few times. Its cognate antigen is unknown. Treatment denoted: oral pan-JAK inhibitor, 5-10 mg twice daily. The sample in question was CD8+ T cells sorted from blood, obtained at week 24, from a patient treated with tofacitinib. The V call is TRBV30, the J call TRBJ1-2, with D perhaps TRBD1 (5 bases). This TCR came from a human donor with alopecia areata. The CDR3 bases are TGTGCCTGCAAGCAGGGAGGTGGCTACACCTTC. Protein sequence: CACKQGGGYTF.